There are many counts of the clone carrying this TCR beta chain. Its specificity is unknown. This entry comes from a study of T cells in Graves' hyperthyroidism and ophthalmopathy. General study points: Among clonotypes expanded in thyroid above 0.001, most were also found in blood.

Trimming took off 3 bases at V and 5 bases at J, with 10 bases between the two ends. CDR3 length: 13 amino acids. Germline V lookup: CDR1 MNHEY, CDR2 SMNVEV (reference sequence). TCR beta CDR3 regions were amplified from RNA. First-round RT-PCR with HTBI primers amplified the TCR CDR3 region. TCRdb called the multiplex PCR reads again in MiXCR, with one record for every CDR3 protein. The sample comprises 350,000 to 450,000 distinct CDR3 sequences, 11% to 15% of which are singletons, and around 27% rests with the top ten. Sequenced input: blood. The chain combines TRBV27 with TRBJ2-5; D is ambiguous. The source is a man aged 50 to 59 with Graves' ophthalmopathy. The CDR3 sequence is CASSLRPRETQYF. DNA for the CDR3: TGTGCCAGCAGTTTGCGACCTAGGGAGACCCAGTACTTC.